Included here is one T cell receptor (beta chain) sequence, with context. Its antigen is still unknown. No base-level quality is on record; no much larger clone is a single base apart. This entry belongs to a study of cytomegalovirus exposure and HLA in healthy donors (dated by TCRdb to 2015 to 2018). Describing the broader study: An earlier analysis of 587 of the donors reported 276 Gb of sequence data and roughly 120 million unique TCR beta sequences obtained from approximately 180 million T cells. An early release that covered more than 550 HLA-typed donors contained approximately 300 gigabases of sequencing data and 80 million or so unique TCR sequences. Of the 300 to 450 genotyped donors, over 80% were placed in the genetic ancestry cluster associated with self-reported Caucasian donors. The study aimed to test whether cataloging public T cell receptors could reveal signatures of past pathogen exposure. The T cell repertoires of some 700 subjects were profiled by immunosequencing and related to cytomegalovirus serostatus. A separate validation cohort of approximately 120 different subjects was used in addition to the approximately 700-subject first cohort. To predict cytomegalovirus infection status, the study brought together high-throughput TCR immunosequencing, statistical association of individual TCRs with disease status, and machine learning. A later analysis re-analyzed previously published TCR beta repertoires from hundreds of donors and added high-resolution HLA genotyping to study TCR occurrence patterns. In the later analysis, no new phenotypic data were used to find candidate immune exposures; instead, reliance was placed on TCR beta sequences and their occurrence across donors. An earlier analysis of approximately 580 of the donors used high-throughput TCR beta sequencing to judge whether each TCR beta V gene segment behaved as functional or pseudogenic. Donor age, sex, ethnicity and CMV serostatus were compiled together with the repertoire data. Genome-wide SNP genotypes for about three fifths of the 666 donors were used in a later genetic analysis, which treated that subset as a discovery cohort. All discovery cohort repertoires had been generated using a single sequencing platform. Both class I and class II loci were covered by HLA typing, at four-digit resolution. Typing coverage differed by locus: A, B, C, DRB1 and DQB1 were typed in roughly 620-630 donors, DQA1 in about 550, DPA1 in 606, and DPB1 in just under 490. Roughly 5 DR-DQ haplotypes were handled as single units for association and clustering, since linkage in the cohort was strong. Across 398 genotyped donors of the cohort, an average of about 240,000 unique TCR beta nucleotide sequences per donor were sequenced, and roughly a sixth of those sequences were non-productive.

Libraries were made using the immunoSEQ multiplex PCR assay. For the multiplex PCR, a mixture combining 60 forward primers for TCR Vbeta segments and 13 reverse primers for TCR Jbeta segments was used. The CDR3 region of rearranged TCR beta genes was amplified from genomic DNA by a multiplex PCR assay. On the Illumina HiSeq System, the amplified TCR beta libraries were sequenced as 87-base-pair reads. In the authors' own workflow: A later analysis counted about 82 million unique TCR beta chains across the 690 or so repertoires, and around 12 million of these chains were shared by at least two donors. To remove PCR and sequencing errors, raw reads were error-corrected and collapsed into unique sequences using a nearest-neighbor algorithm that merged closely related sequences. Alignment of CDR3 sequences to IMGT reference sequences was used to assign V, D and J gene segments. For a sequence to be retained, at least a six-nucleotide match to both a V gene segment and a J gene segment was required. A rearrangement counted as productive if the CDR3 had no stop codons and remained in frame with V and J, and every other rearrangement counted as non-productive. CDR3 was defined by IMGT convention, running from the second conserved V-encoded cysteine to the conserved J-encoded phenylalanine. The earlier analysis of fewer than 750 of the donors excluded sequences that lacked an unambiguous match to a single V gene segment. An earlier analysis of 587 of the donors classified V segments as functional when productive rearrangements were above 56.7% and as segregating when the standard deviation between donors was above 5%. A statistical classification framework was built to diagnose cytomegalovirus status from the catalog of TCR beta chain sequences. A later analysis assigned V and J genes by comparing TCR nucleotide sequences with IMGT/GENE-DB human TR gene sequences. A later analysis assigned CDR3 sequences and most-parsimonious VDJ recombination scenarios with the TCRdist pipeline. In a later analysis, each TCR beta chain was defined by its CDR3 amino acid sequence together with its V-gene family, and reads without a unique V-gene family were excluded. As a way to deal with suspected cross-contamination and a sequencing artifact, a later analysis dropped under 600 nucleotide sequences that were highly shared and had low generation probability. A later analysis calculated a clonal expansion index for each public chain from normalized within-repertoire ranks of inferred template counts. A later analysis computed generation probabilities with a VDJ recombination model fitted to out-of-frame rearrangements, and checked the results against IGoR. In a later analysis, hypergeometric tests were used to score TCR-TCR, TCR-HLA and TCR-CMV co-occurrence, with a repertoire-size bias correction applied to TCR pairs. A later analysis estimated false discovery rates by permuting HLA or CMV assignments 20 times. A later analysis grouped co-occurring TCRs with DBSCAN, adding TCRdist sequence similarity when clustering within HLA-allele-positive subsets. For co-occurrence clustering, repertoires with fewer than 30,000 or more than 120,000 public chains were excluded, along with five or six repertoires with anomalous nucleotide sharing. The table was pulled from immuneACCESS by TCRdb, which kept in-frame rearrangements only. Such tables lose some clones; where checked, under half of the loss comes from unresolved V genes, and the rest has no known cause. V and J calls and clone size are as listed in that table; D and trimming were resolved from the DNA. The sample records 99,000 or so clones, approximately 79% of which are singletons. The ten largest clones add up to approximately 5% of the sample.

Via the germline V gene, CDR1 is SGDLS and CDR2 YYNGEE. From the cysteine through the phenylalanine, the CDR3 covers 14 amino acids. The CDR3 DNA has 42 bases and is translated from base 1. The germline ends are 11 bases apart after V is trimmed by 0 bases and J by 4 bases. The cohort comprised some 700 healthy bone marrow donors. At the time of sampling, every cohort member was nominally healthy, though immune exposures that went unrecorded were likely present. The donor tested CMV seropositive and was one of the 289 seropositive cohort members. Each donor provided a peripheral blood sample, and peripheral blood mononuclear cells were used for TCR beta sequencing. Genomic DNA was extracted from the blood cell samples with the Qiagen DNeasy Blood Extraction Kit. Paper-wide results and their limitations: In a later analysis, TCR association rates were found to vary across HLA loci, with the most associated TCRs seen for DRB1 alleles and the fewest for HLA-C alleles. In both the original and validation cohorts, the classifier was reported to diagnose cytomegalovirus status with high specificity and sensitivity. In vitro tests confirmed that three of the cytomegalovirus-associated TCR beta chains recognize cytomegalovirus antigens. In a later analysis, HLA-associated TCR beta chains were found to be more clonally expanded and to have lower generation probabilities than equally common non-associated chains. Most CMV-associated TCR beta chains appeared to be HLA-restricted in a later analysis, and the HLA associations seemed to be driven largely by CMV exposure. Across donors, most TCR sequences were observed very rarely, whereas some public TCRs were present in many individuals. Roughly uniform sequencing depth across donors was assumed in presence/absence analyses, although this assumption may not hold. The 87-base-pair reads could not distinguish some IMGT-functional V segments, including TRBV6-2 and TRBV6-3, so those segments were excluded. For the cohort, immune exposure information was limited to CMV serostatus. Assigning TCR associations to individual alleles was difficult when HLA alleles, especially DR and DQ, strongly co-occurred. An earlier analysis of roughly 570 of the donors showed that most TCR beta V segments appeared in productive rearrangements either about 87% or about 30% of the time, which broadly matched IMGT annotations. The sequencing pipeline was judged likely to have produced a cluster of highly shared sequence variants as a technical artifact. In a later genetic analysis, a missense DCLRE1C variant was associated with V-gene and J-gene trimming of TCR beta chains, and the association was replicated in an independent cohort. Seventeen rarely observed V segments, including chromosome 9 orphons, were excluded from the earlier analysis of some 590 of the donors because counts were too low. The study gave a list of 150 to 200 TCR beta chains associated with cytomegalovirus. A further reported finding was that TCR beta sequences accurately predicted the HLA-A and HLA-B alleles for most subjects in the first cohort. Linkage disequilibrium might explain the correlated functional status among segregating V segments, but an unknown experimental factor could not be excluded. HLA typing was unavailable for some donors at each locus, so association tests used only the typed subset. Several of the top co-occurrence clusters appeared to be linked to parvovirus B19, influenza, CMV and Epstein-Barr virus, according to a later analysis. A later analysis associated approximately 17,000 TCR beta sequences with specific HLA alleles at a false discovery rate of 0.05. A later genetic analysis reported fewer N-insertions in productive TCRs among donors in an Asian-associated ancestry cluster than the roughly 700-donor mean. Only TCR beta chains were sequenced in this cohort, and the absence of alpha or paired-chain data limited detectable features. The authors suggested that the approach could potentially be generalized to other disease states and immunological phenotypes.

This receptor was taken from a man in his sixties in good health and CMV-seropositive. The chain couples TRBV9 to TRBJ2-7; TRBD1 is a weak D gene call, 6 bases matching. Sequenced: PBMCs. The DNA reads TGTGCCAGCAGCGTAGCAGGGGTCGGTTACGAGCAGTACTTC. It translates to CASSVAGVGYEQYF.